This TCR beta chain derives from a study of cytomegalovirus exposure and HLA in healthy donors. Study observations and caveats: Presence/absence analyses rested on an assumption that sequencing depth was roughly uniform across donors.

Comment on this clone: Its matching antigen is unknown.

PCR was performed using 60 Vbeta and 13 Jbeta primers. Clones were sequenced by immunoSEQ multiplex PCR, and TCRdb holds only the in-frame ones, with some missing. The data hold hundreds of thousands of clones, with roughly 80% observed a single time. This sequence was found in a male donor in good health and CMV-seronegative. Sequences were obtained from PBMCs.

CDR3 sequence (DNA): TGTGCCACCAGCAGAGGGACTAGCGGGTCCTACGAGCAGTACTTC. This codes for CATSRGTSGSYEQYF. This chain connects TRBV15 to TRBJ2-5; TRBD2 aligns across 11 bases. The end of the DNA aligns better with TRBJ2-7, so the J call may be wrong. The CDR3 is 15 residues long. Looked up from germline, CDR1 is LNHNV and CDR2 is YYDKDF (reference sequence).